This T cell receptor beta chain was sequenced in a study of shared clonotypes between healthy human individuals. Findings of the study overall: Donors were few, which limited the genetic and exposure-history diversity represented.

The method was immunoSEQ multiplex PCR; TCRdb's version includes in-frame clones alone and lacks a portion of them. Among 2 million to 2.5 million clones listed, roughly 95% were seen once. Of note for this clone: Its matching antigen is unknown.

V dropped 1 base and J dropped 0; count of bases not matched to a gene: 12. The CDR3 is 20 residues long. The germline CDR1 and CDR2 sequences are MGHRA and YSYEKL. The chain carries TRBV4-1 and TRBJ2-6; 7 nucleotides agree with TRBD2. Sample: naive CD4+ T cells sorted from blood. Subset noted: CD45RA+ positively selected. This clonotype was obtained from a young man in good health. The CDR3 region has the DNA TGCGCCAGCAGCCAAGTCCGGGGAGGGGCGTCACTCTCTGGGGCCAACGTCCTGACTTTC. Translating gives CASSQVRGGASLSGANVLTF.